The 17 T cell receptor beta chains reported below all come from one sample, sequenced in a study of blood T cell repertoires in COVID-19. Some clones are missing from TCRdb's copy, which holds only in-frame ones; the method was immunoSEQ multiplex PCR. Here the sample spans roughly 450,000 clones, roughly 88% being singletons. The sequencing sample was made of PBMCs or T cells enriched from blood (not recorded which). The source of these receptors is a man aged 18 to 29 who had recovered from COVID-19.

The chain couples TRBV7-2 to TRBJ2-3, with a possible D match to TRBD2 (6 bases). CDR1 is SGHTA, CDR2 FQGNSA, per germline. Trimming shortened V by 6 bases and J by 9 bases, and 16 bases separated the two germline ends. The CDR3 totals 13 residues. The CDR3: CASSYVTGDTQYF. The DNA of the CDR3 is TGTGCCAGCAGTTACGTTACGGGAGACACGCAGTATTTT.

V and J are TRBV11-2 and TRBJ2-2, with 8 bases that match TRBD1. Trimming removed 2 bases from V and 7 bases from J; junction bases left unmatched: 3. Germline assignment: CDR1 SGHAT and CDR2 FQNNGV. CDR3 length: 14 amino acids. CDR3 sequence (DNA): TGTGCCAGCAGCTTACAGGGGGCGGGCGGGGAGCTGTTTTTT. It is translated as CASSLQGAGGELFF.

This chain connects TRBV5-4 to TRBJ2-7; 16 bases are a match to TRBD2. The CDR3 length is 18 residues. The junction had 9 bases not matched to a gene; V was cut back by 5 bases and J by 1 base. Looked up from germline, CDR1 is SGHNT and CDR2 is YYREEE (reference sequence). The CDR3 nucleotides read TGTGCCAGCAGTTGGGGACTAGCGGGAGGGCCCGGGTCCTACGAGCAGTACTTC. This sequence encodes CASSWGLAGGPGSYEQYF.

The chain recombines TRBV27 with TRBJ2-1; possible D gene TRBD1, 6 bases. Germline CDR1 is MNHEY and CDR2 is SMNVEV (reference sequence). CDR3 length: 12 amino acids. The V gene lost 10 bases and the J gene lost 5 bases, with 12 bases spanning the gap. The CDR3 DNA is TGTGCCACCACGAACAGGGACAATGAGCAGTTCTTC. Translating it yields CATTNRDNEQFF.

The rearrangement links TRBV11-2 to TRBJ1-6; D may be TRBD1 (6 bases). Trimming stripped 4 bases from V and 10 bases from J, with 14 bases between. CDR3 size: 14 residues. Germline V CDR1 and CDR2: SGHAT, FQNNGV. The CDR3 reads CASSSQGNGSPLHF. As DNA, the CDR3 is TGTGCCAGCAGCTCTCAGGGGAACGGGTCACCCCTCCACTTT.

The gene calls are TRBV9 and TRBJ2-3; 7 bases are shared with TRBD1. The V gene end was trimmed by 0 bases and the J gene end by 5 bases; junction bases not matched to a gene: 0. Germline-derived CDR1 and CDR2 are SGDLS and YYNGEE. There are 13 residues in the CDR3. CDR3 residues: CASSVGQGDTQYF. The CDR3 DNA reads as TGTGCCAGCAGCGTAGGACAGGGAGATACGCAGTATTTT. The whole variable domain, filled in from reference TRBV9 and TRBJ2-3, reads DSGVTQTPKHLITATGQRVTLRCSPRSGDLSVYWYQQSLDQGLQFLIQYYNGEERAKGNILERFSAQQFPDLHSELNLSSLELGDSALYFCASSVGQGDTQYFGPGTRLTVL.

The chain combines TRBV9 with TRBJ2-2, with TRBD2 matching over 11 bases. The CDR3 has 18 amino acids. Per the germline V gene, CDR1 is SGDLS and CDR2 is YYNGEE. After removal of 3 bases from V and 2 bases from J, the junction contained 9 bases not matched to a gene. As DNA, the CDR3 is TGTGCCAGCAGCGGCCACCTAGCGGGGGGCCATAACACCGGGGAGCTGTTTTTT. Its translation is CASSGHLAGGHNTGELFF.

The chain links TRBV5-1 to TRBJ1-5; D gene ambiguous. The germline gives CDR1 SGHRS, CDR2 YFSETQ. The CDR3 length is 14 residues. The V and J ends lost 1 base and 2 bases respectively, with 7 bases between them. The CDR3 DNA is TGCGCCAGCAGCTTGTCGGCGGGCAATCAGCCCCAGCATTTT. This sequence encodes CASSLSAGNQPQHF.

The J gene is TRBJ1-2, the V gene TRBV7-9; 9 bases are a match to TRBD1. The CDR3 is made up of 16 amino acids. V was clipped by 5 bases and J by 6 bases; unmatched bases: 13. The germline CDR1 and CDR2 sequences are SEHNR and FQNEAQ (reference sequence). The chain's CDR3 is CASSQGTGIKGDGYTF. The CDR3, as DNA: TGTGCCAGCAGCCAAGGGACAGGGATTAAAGGGGATGGCTACACCTTC. The variable domain in full, with the rest retrieved from reference TRBV7-9 and TRBJ1-2, is DTGVSQNPRHKITKRGQNVTFRCDPISEHNRLYWYRQTLGQGPEFLTYFQNEAQLEKSRLLSDRFSAERPKGSFSTLEIQRTEQGDSAMYLCASSQGTGIKGDGYTFGSGTRLTVV.

The chain recombines TRBV9 with TRBJ2-7; D is possibly TRBD1 (5 bases). CDR1 and CDR2 from the germline V gene are SGDLS and YYNGEE. The V gene lost 0 bases and the J gene lost 1 base, with 11 bases spanning the gap. The CDR3 has 15 residues. CDR3 DNA: TGTGCCAGCAGCGTAGGGCAGGGCACGTCCTACGAGCAGTACTTC. Translating gives CASSVGQGTSYEQYF.

There are a few counts of this clone. The J gene is TRBJ1-2, the V gene TRBV20-1, with D hard to call. Deletions cut 3 bases from V and 4 bases from J, with 9 bases between. The CDR3 loop spans 12 amino acids. CDR1 is DFQATT and CDR2 is SNEGSKA in the germline V gene (reference sequence). CDR3 nucleotide sequence: TGCAGTGCTAGTGGCAGTCGCTATGGCTACACCTTC. It codes for CSASGSRYGYTF.

The rearrangement links TRBV27 to TRBJ2-2, with 9 bases that match TRBD2. CDR3 length: 15 amino acids. The J segment lost 1 base and the V segment lost 8 bases, leaving 5 bases of the junction unmatched. Per germline, CDR1 MNHEY and CDR2 SMNVEV (reference sequence). The CDR3 nucleotides are TGTGCCAGCTCATCTAGCGGGGTGAACACCGGGGAGCTGTTTTTT. Protein product: CASSSSGVNTGELFF.

The V gene is TRBV2, the J gene TRBJ2-1; 12 bases map to TRBD2. The junction had 12 bases not matched to a gene; V was cut back by 6 bases and J by 3 bases. The CDR3 runs to 18 residues. Germline V lookup: CDR1 SNHLY, CDR2 FYNNEI. This chain's CDR3 is CASRSLAGGLVGYNEQFF. The DNA of the CDR3 is TGTGCCAGCAGATCCCTAGCGGGAGGGCTCGTGGGCTACAATGAGCAGTTCTTC.

The genes are TRBV11-2 and TRBJ2-3; D is possibly TRBD2 (6 bases). The CDR3 has 17 residues. Germline V gene sequence: CDR1 SGHAT, CDR2 FQNNGV. V lost 4 bases and J lost 3, with 20 bases in between. The CDR3 spells CASSSLRSGRGTDTQYF. CDR3 sequence (DNA): TGTGCCAGCAGCTCCCTGCGGTCCGGGAGAGGGACAGATACGCAGTATTTT.

CDR3 bases: TGTGCCAGCAGCTCCCGGACAGGCACAGATACGCAGTATTTT. Its protein product is CASSSRTGTDTQYF. The V gene is TRBV9, the J gene TRBJ2-3; D may be TRBD1 (6 bases). The germline CDR1 and CDR2 sequences are SGDLS and YYNGEE. V dropped 4 bases and J dropped 1 base, with 10 bases sitting between them. This CDR3 comprises 14 residues.

This clone came up a few times. This chain uses TRBV18 with TRBJ2-5; TRBD2 is a possible D gene (5 bases). Trimming took off 3 bases at V and 4 bases at J, with 15 bases between the two ends. CDR1 KGHSH and CDR2 LQKENI come from the germline V gene. This CDR3 has 15 residues. DNA of the CDR3: TGTGCCAGCTCACCGGGAGCGGCGCAGATAGAGACCCAGTACTTC. This encodes CASSPGAAQIETQYF.

This chain uses TRBV18 with TRBJ2-2; D is uncertain. This CDR3 spans 14 amino acids. V was trimmed by 2 bases and J by 0 bases, leaving 4 bases between them. CDR1 and CDR2 (germline): KGHSH, LQKENI. As DNA, the CDR3 is TGTGCCAGCTCACCAGAGACGAACACCGGGGAGCTGTTTTTT. Amino acids: CASSPETNTGELFF.